This record looks at one T cell receptor beta chain sequence and its context. In the source study's methods: Amplifying reference gene primers gave estimates of nucleated cell counts. Clones were read by immunoSEQ multiplex PCR, and TCRdb kept only the in-frame ones, dropping some. Clone size and the V and J calls come from that table; the DNA yielded D and trimming. Of some 150,000 clones detected, over 75% appear once; the ten largest clones hold approximately 3%. This record belongs to a study of blood T cell repertoires in COVID-19. CDR1 is SNHLY, CDR2 FYNNEI, per germline. The CDR3 spans 15 residues. J lost 6 bases, V lost 7 bases, and 10 bases had no gene match.

Sequenced material: peripheral blood. The chain joins TRBV2 to TRBJ2-7, with TRBD1 identical over 12 bases. The receptor was isolated from an older woman with active COVID-19. The CDR3 DNA reads TGTGCCAGCATCACTCGGGGACAGGGGGCTTTCGAGCAGTACTTC. Its protein product is CASITRGQGAFEQYF.